The clone carrying this TCR beta chain was picked up many times. What it recognizes is unknown. Using its own MiXCR run on the reads, TCRdb lists one record per CDR3 protein. The table lists 250,000 to 300,000 distinct CDR3 sequences, around 8.7% of them singletons. The data belong to a study of T cell repertoires in cytomegalovirus infection. The overall study: From public TCR beta signatures came an indication of both CMV infection and matching HLA type.

Study findings and constraints: Dominating the ex vivo response were HLA-C-restricted CMV-specific TCR beta clonotypes. Summed frequency of public TCR beta families distinguished CMV carriers with the relevant HLA.

Trimming removed 5 bases from V and 8 bases from J; junction bases left unmatched: 4. The CDR3 contains 13 residues. Germline V gene sequence: CDR1 SGHTA, CDR2 FQGNSA. The V gene is TRBV7-2, the J gene TRBJ1-1; the match to TRBD1 covers 11 bases. This TCR was sampled from a human donor in good health (CMV status not recorded). Some clones in this sample may be carry-over from other donors' samples. Input material: PBMCs. CDR3 bases: TGTGCCAGCAGCCCAGGGGACAGGGGGGAAGCTTTCTTT. Amino acids: CASSPGDRGEAFF.